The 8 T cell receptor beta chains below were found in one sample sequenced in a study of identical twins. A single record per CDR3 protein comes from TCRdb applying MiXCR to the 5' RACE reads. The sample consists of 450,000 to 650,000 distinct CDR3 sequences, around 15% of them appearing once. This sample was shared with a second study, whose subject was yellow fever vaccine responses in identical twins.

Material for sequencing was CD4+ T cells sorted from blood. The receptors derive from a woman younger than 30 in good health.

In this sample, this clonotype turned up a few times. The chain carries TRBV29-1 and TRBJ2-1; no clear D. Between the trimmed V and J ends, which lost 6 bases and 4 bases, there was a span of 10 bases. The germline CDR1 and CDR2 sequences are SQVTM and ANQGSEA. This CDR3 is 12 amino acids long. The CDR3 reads CSVWVGYNEQFF. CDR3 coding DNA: TGCAGCGTCTGGGTGGGTTACAATGAGCAGTTCTTC.

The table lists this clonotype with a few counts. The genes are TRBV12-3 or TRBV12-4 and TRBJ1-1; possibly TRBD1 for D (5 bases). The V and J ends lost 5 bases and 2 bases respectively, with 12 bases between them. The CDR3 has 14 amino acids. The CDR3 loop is CASSLTDRNTEAFF. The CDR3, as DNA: TGTGCCAGCAGTCTCACCGACAGAAACACTGAAGCTTTCTTT.

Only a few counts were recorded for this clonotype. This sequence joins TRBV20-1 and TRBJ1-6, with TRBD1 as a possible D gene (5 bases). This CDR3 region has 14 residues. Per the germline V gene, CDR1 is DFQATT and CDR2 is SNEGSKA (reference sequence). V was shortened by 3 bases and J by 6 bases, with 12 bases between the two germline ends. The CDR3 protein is CSARAGTANSPLHF. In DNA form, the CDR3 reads TGCAGTGCTAGGGCCGGGACGGCTAATTCACCCCTCCACTTT.

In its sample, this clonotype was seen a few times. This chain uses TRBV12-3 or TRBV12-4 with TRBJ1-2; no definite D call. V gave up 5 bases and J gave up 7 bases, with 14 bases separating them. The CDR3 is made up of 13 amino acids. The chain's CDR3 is CASSLTTRGGYTF. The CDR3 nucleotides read TGTGCCAGCAGTCTTACCACCCGGGGTGGCTACACCTTC.

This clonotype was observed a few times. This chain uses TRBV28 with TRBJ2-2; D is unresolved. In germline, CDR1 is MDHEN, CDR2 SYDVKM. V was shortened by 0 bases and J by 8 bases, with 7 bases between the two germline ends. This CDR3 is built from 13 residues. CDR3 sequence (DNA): TGTGCCAGCAGTTTATGGAGTGGTGGGGAGCTGTTTTTT. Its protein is CASSLWSGGELFF.

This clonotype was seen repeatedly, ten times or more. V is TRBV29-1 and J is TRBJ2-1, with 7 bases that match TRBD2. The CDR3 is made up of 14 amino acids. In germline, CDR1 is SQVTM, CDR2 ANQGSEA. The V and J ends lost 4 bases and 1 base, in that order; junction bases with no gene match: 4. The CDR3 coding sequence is TGCAGCGTTGGGGCGCGGGGGTCCTACAATGAGCAGTTCTTC. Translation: CSVGARGSYNEQFF.

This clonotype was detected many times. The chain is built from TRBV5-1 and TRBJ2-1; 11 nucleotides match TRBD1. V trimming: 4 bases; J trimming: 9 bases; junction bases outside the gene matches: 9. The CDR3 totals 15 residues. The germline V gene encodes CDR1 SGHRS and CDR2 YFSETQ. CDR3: CASSLADRGLSEQFF. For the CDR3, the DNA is TGCGCCAGCAGCCTGGCGGACAGGGGGCTTTCTGAGCAGTTCTTC.

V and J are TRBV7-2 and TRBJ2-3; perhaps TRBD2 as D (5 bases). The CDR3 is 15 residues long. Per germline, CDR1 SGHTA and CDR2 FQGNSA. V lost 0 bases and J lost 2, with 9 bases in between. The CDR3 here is CASSLAWEPTDTQYF. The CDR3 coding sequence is TGTGCCAGCAGCTTAGCGTGGGAGCCCACAGATACGCAGTATTTT.